The clone carrying this T cell receptor beta chain was detected a few times. Its antigen is not known. This entry comes from a study of cytomegalovirus exposure and HLA in healthy donors. The PCR had 60 Vbeta and 13 Jbeta primers. Sequencing was performed with immunoSEQ multiplex PCR; in TCRdb, only in-frame clones are kept and a portion is missing. The table lists about 130,000 clones, around three quarters of them singletons. Germline CDR1 is SGHDT and CDR2 is YYEEEE. CDR3 size: 15 residues. The V end was cut by 0 bases, the J end by 3 bases, with 9 bases between. Study findings and constraints: In vitro confirmation showed three CMV-associated chains to be CMV antigen specific.

The rearrangement joins TRBV5-6 to TRBJ1-4; D remains unclear. This receptor was obtained from a man aged 35 to 55 in good health and CMV-seronegative. The sample consisted of PBMCs. The CDR3 bases are TGTGCCAGCAGCTTGGTCGGGTTGGCTAATGAAAAACTGTTTTTT. This translates into CASSLVGLANEKLFF. The full variable domain, with the rest looked up from reference TRBV5-6 and TRBJ1-4, is DAGVTQSPTHLIKTRGQQVTLRCSPKSGHDTVSWYQQALGQGPQFIFQYYEEEERQRGNFPDRFSGHQFPNYSSELNVNALLLGDSALYLCASSLVGLANEKLFFGSGTQLSVL.